Following are 18 T cell receptor beta chains from one sample sequenced in a study of T cell responses to AZD1222 COVID-19 vaccine. The protocol was immunoSEQ multiplex PCR, while the TCRdb copy is restricted to in-frame clones and leaves out a portion. The sample includes roughly 140,000 clones, approximately 88% of them seen just once. The material was peripheral blood, obtained on day 0 of MenACWY control vaccination. The receptors were sampled from an adult in good health.

The V gene is TRBV20-1, the J gene TRBJ2-1; unclear D gene. The CDR3 has 15 residues. Trimming removed 3 bases from V and 2 bases from J, with 14 bases in between. CDR1 and CDR2 from the germline V gene are DFQATT and SNEGSKA (reference sequence). The CDR3, as DNA: TGCAGTGCTAGTGAGACCCCGTGGGCCTACAATGAGCAGTTCTTC. It specifies CSASETPWAYNEQFF.

V is TRBV18 and J is TRBJ1-5; 8 bases align to TRBD1. The CDR3 has 13 amino acids. The V gene's germline CDR1 is KGHSH and CDR2 LQKENI. J was trimmed by 7 bases and V by 3 bases; bases with no gene match: 2. DNA of the CDR3: TGTGCCAGCTCACCCGACAGGGGACAGCCCCAGCATTTT. Amino acids: CASSPDRGQPQHF.

CDR3 region: CASSAQINYGYTF. For the CDR3, the DNA is TGTGCCAGCAGTGCCCAGATTAACTATGGCTACACCTTC. The V call is TRBV6-2 or TRBV6-3, the J call TRBJ1-2, with no clear D. CDR1 and CDR2 from the germline V gene are MNHEY and SVGEGT. Trimming left V 5 bases short and J 1 base short, with 8 bases between. CDR3 size: 13 residues.

The rearrangement uses TRBV2 and TRBJ2-5, with 8 bases matching TRBD2. Germline V lookup: CDR1 SNHLY, CDR2 FYNNEI. The junction had 9 bases not matched to a gene; V was cut back by 1 base and J by 5 bases. The CDR3 is 16 residues long. The DNA of the CDR3 is TGTGCCAGCAGTGAAGGGGTAGCGGGGCCCTGGGAGACCCAGTACTTC. The encoded protein is CASSEGVAGPWETQYF.

The rearrangement uses TRBV5-6 and TRBJ2-7; TRBD1 is a possible D gene (6 bases). V lost 0 bases, J lost 9 bases, and 19 bases lay in between. Germline loops: CDR1 SGHDT, CDR2 YYEEEE. The CDR3 loop spans 15 amino acids. This CDR3 is CASSLEPAGVGGQYF. CDR3 DNA: TGTGCCAGCAGCTTGGAGCCGGCAGGGGTTGGCGGGCAGTACTTC.

V and J are TRBV30 and TRBJ2-5, with 10 bases fitting TRBD1. Trimming cost V 8 bases and J 5 bases; bases outside gene matches: 2. This CDR3 comprises 11 residues. The germline CDR1 and CDR2 sequences are GTSNPN and SVGIG (reference sequence). CDR3 DNA: TGTGCCGGGACAGGGGTGGAGACCCAGTACTTC. This translates into CAGTGVETQYF.

The gene calls are TRBV7-8 and TRBJ1-1; D gene uncertain. The CDR3 covers 13 residues. Germline lookup yields CDR1 SGHVS and CDR2 FQNEAQ. V lost 2 bases, J lost 7 bases, and 11 bases lay in between. The CDR3 coding sequence is TGTGCCAGCAGCTTACCTGGAGAAATTGAAGCTTTCTTT. It yields the protein CASSLPGEIEAFF.

This clone was seen a handful of times. The chain recombines TRBV7-8 with TRBJ1-1, with D tentatively TRBD1 (6 bases). Germline CDR1 SGHVS, CDR2 FQNEAQ. The V and J ends lost 5 bases and 8 bases respectively, with 15 bases between them. The CDR3 extends over 13 amino acids. CDR3 sequence (DNA): TGTGCCAGCAGCGCCTTGGAGGACAGCGAAGCTTTCTTT. The encoded protein is CASSALEDSEAFF. Filled out from reference TRBV7-8 and TRBJ1-1, the complete variable domain reads GAGVSQSPRYKVAKRGQDVALRCDPISGHVSLFWYQQALGQGPEFLTYFQNEAQLDKSGLPSDRFFAERPEGSVSTLKIQRTQQEDSAVYLCASSALEDSEAFFGQGTRLTVV.

Only one count was recorded for this clone. V usage is TRBV7-2 and J usage is TRBJ2-3, with 13 bases matching TRBD2. This CDR3 is built from 15 residues. The J segment lost 7 bases and the V segment lost 4 bases, leaving 5 bases of the junction unmatched. Germline V gene data show CDR1 as SGHTA and CDR2 as FQGNSA. The CDR3 here is CASSSGLAGQYTQYF. The CDR3 DNA sequence: TGTGCCAGCAGCTCGGGACTAGCGGGGCAGTATACGCAGTATTTT.

The genes are TRBV7-8 and TRBJ2-7; TRBD1 agrees at 9 bases. The germline V gene encodes CDR1 SGHVS and CDR2 FQNEAQ. The V segment lost 1 base and the J segment 5 bases; nucleotides outside the gene matches: 0. The CDR3 contains 13 residues. CDR3 region: CASSLDRGHEQYF. CDR3 sequence (DNA): TGTGCCAGCAGCTTAGACAGGGGGCACGAGCAGTACTTC.

V is TRBV28 and J is TRBJ1-2; D ambiguous. Trimming took off 4 bases at V and 6 bases at J, with 3 bases between the two ends. CDR1 is MDHEN and CDR2 is SYDVKM in the germline V gene. The CDR3 covers 10 residues. Written as DNA, the CDR3 is TGTGCCAGCAGTTCCCATGGCTACACCTTC. It encodes CASSSHGYTF.

CDR3 sequence reads: CASSQVRTDYEQYF. The CDR3 DNA sequence: TGCGCCAGCAGCCAAGTAAGGACAGACTACGAGCAGTACTTC. The chain is built from TRBV4-1 and TRBJ2-7; a possible D gene is TRBD1 (6 bases). The CDR3 loop spans 14 amino acids. V dropped 1 base and J dropped 3 bases, with 10 bases sitting between them. In germline, CDR1 is MGHRA, CDR2 YSYEKL.

The V and J genes are TRBV3-1 (or the pseudogene TRBV3-2) and TRBJ1-6; D may be TRBD1 (5 bases). The V gene lost 1 base and the J gene lost 10 bases, with 14 bases spanning the gap. The CDR3 has 15 amino acids. Germline CDR1 is LGHDT and CDR2 is YNNKEL (reference sequence). The CDR3 loop is CASSQVQAVGSPLHF. CDR3 nucleotide sequence: TGTGCCAGCAGCCAAGTACAGGCCGTCGGCTCACCCCTCCACTTT.

V gene TRBV20-1 combines with J gene TRBJ1-4; D is unresolved. V dropped 3 bases and J dropped 7 bases, with 15 bases sitting between them. There are 14 residues in the CDR3. Looked up from germline, CDR1 is DFQATT and CDR2 is SNEGSKA (reference sequence). The CDR3 protein is CSASPGSDFEKLFF. The CDR3 DNA is TGCAGTGCTAGTCCAGGATCGGACTTTGAAAAACTGTTTTTT.

The gene calls are TRBV9 and TRBJ2-2, with D possibly being TRBD1 (6 bases). The CDR3 totals 15 residues. Per the germline V gene, CDR1 is SGDLS and CDR2 is YYNGEE. V was pared by 2 bases and J by 2 bases, with 10 bases between. The DNA of the CDR3 is TGTGCCAGCAGCGTGACCGGGACAAACACCGGGGAGCTGTTTTTT. As protein: CASSVTGTNTGELFF.

The V gene is TRBV15, the J gene TRBJ2-3; TRBD2 matches 12 bases. V lost 3 bases, J lost 6 bases, and 4 bases stayed unmatched. There are 15 residues in the CDR3. Per germline, CDR1 LNHNV and CDR2 YYDKDF (reference sequence). The CDR3 sequence is CATSSGLAGLDTQYF. CDR3 DNA: TGTGCCACCAGCAGCGGACTAGCGGGACTGGATACGCAGTATTTT.

The gene calls are TRBV6-5 and TRBJ1-3; no clear D. CDR3 length: 15 amino acids. Germline values: CDR1 MNHEY, CDR2 SVGAGI. Trimming stripped 7 bases from V and 0 bases from J, with 13 bases between. CDR3 in amino acids: CASNSGRPSGNTIYF. The DNA for the CDR3 is TGTGCCAGCAATAGCGGCAGGCCCTCTGGAAACACCATATATTTT.

This clone came up once. The chain couples TRBV29-1 to TRBJ1-4; D possibly corresponds to TRBD1 (5 bases). Trimming pared 2 bases from V and 3 bases from J, leaving 16 bases between. The CDR3 is 16 amino acids. CDR1 and CDR2 from the germline V gene are SQVTM and ANQGSEA. The CDR3 is CSVESRGDWANEKLFF. CDR3 in DNA: TGCAGCGTTGAATCACGGGGGGATTGGGCTAATGAAAAACTGTTTTTT.